The present TCR beta chain was sequenced within a study of glioma-infiltrating T cells. Germline loops: CDR1 LNHDA, CDR2 SQIVND (reference sequence). This CDR3 has 13 amino acids. TCR alpha and beta CDR3 regions were amplified from RNA using iRepertoire nested multiplex PCR. For one-step reverse transcription and amplification, 100-400 ng of tissue mRNA or PBMC total RNA was used. TCRdb re-called the multiplex PCR reads through MiXCR, storing one row per CDR3 protein. The sample includes tens of thousands of distinct CDR3 sequences, about 23% of them seen just once. For this clonotype: Its target is not known. The junction and the germline gene differ at one end; a read error may be behind it.

Study observations and caveats: Non-neoplastic patients had below-expected tissue-blood divergence, while all gliomas exceeded expectation. Very few CDR3 sequences were shared between tissue and blood.

The rearrangement uses TRBV19 and TRBJ1-1, with a tentative D call TRBD1 (5 bases). Sequencing was done on a sample of glioma tissue, nonneoplastic brain tissue, or PBMCs (not recorded which). The sequence derives from a human donor with low-grade glioma or glioblastoma, undergoing nonglioma brain surgery, or in good health (not recorded which). The CDR3 DNA reads TGTGCCAGTAGTAGCAGGGTGAACACTGAAGCTTCCTTT. Translating it yields CASSSRVNTEASF.